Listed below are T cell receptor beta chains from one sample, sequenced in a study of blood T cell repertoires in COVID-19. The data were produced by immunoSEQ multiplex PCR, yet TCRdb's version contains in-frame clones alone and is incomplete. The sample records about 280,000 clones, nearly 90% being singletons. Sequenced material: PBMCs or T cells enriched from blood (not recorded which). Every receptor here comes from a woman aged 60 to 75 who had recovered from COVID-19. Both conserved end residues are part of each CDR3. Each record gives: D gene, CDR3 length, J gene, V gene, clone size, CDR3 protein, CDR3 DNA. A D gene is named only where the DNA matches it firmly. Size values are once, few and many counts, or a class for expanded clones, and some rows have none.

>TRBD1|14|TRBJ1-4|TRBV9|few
CASSPRTGDGKLFF
TGTGCCAGCAGCCCTCGGACAGGGGATGGAAAACTGTTTTTT
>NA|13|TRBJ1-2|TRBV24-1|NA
CATSDSAIRGYTF
TGTGCCACCAGTGATTCCGCTATAAGAGGCTACACCTTC
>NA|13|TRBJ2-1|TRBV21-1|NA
CASSKVRRNEQFF
TGTGCCAGCAGCAAAGTAAGGAGGAATGAGCAGTTCTTC
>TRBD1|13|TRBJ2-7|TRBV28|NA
CASSPDRGYEQYF
TGTGCCAGCAGTCCGGACAGGGGCTACGAGCAGTACTTC
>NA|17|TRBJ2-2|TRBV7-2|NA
CASSLDGLRVITGELFF
TGTGCCAGCAGCTTAGATGGACTCCGCGTGATAACCGGGGAGCTGTTTTTT
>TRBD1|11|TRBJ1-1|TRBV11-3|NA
CASSLAGQGRF
TGTGCCAGCAGCCTAGCGGGACAGGGCCGTTTT
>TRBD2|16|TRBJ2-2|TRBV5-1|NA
CASSWSGTSGHGELFF
TGCGCCAGCAGCTGGAGCGGGACTAGCGGACACGGGGAGCTGTTTTTT
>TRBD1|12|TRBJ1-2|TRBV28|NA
CASSIYRGGYTF
TGTGCCAGCAGTATCTACAGGGGGGGCTACACCTTC
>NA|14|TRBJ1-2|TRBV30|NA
CAWNAGSYNYGYTF
TGTGCCTGGAATGCAGGGTCGTACAACTATGGCTACACCTTC
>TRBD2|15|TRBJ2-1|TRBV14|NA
CASSQGAGAHNEQFF
TGTGCCAGCAGCCAAGGGGCGGGAGCCCACAATGAGCAGTTCTTC
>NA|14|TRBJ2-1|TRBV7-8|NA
CASVPTGYYNEQFF
TGTGCCAGCGTGCCCACCGGGTACTACAATGAGCAGTTCTTC
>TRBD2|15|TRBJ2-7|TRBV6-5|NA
CASSYSVGEGLEQYF
TGTGCCAGCAGTTACTCTGTAGGGGAGGGGCTCGAGCAGTACTTC
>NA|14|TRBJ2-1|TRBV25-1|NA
CASSEITALNEQFF
TGTGCCAGCAGTGAAATAACAGCTTTGAATGAGCAGTTCTTC
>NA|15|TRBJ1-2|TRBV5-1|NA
CASSFGGGGDYGYTF
TGCGCCAGCAGCTTTGGCGGAGGAGGGGACTATGGCTACACCTTC
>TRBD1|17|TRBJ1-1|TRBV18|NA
CASSRTGGAGGDTEAFF
TGTGCCAGCTCTAGGACAGGGGGCGCCGGTGGTGACACTGAAGCTTTCTTT
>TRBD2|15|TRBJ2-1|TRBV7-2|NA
CASSLRSSGVTEQFF
TGTGCCAGCAGCTTAAGGTCTAGCGGGGTGACTGAGCAGTTCTTC
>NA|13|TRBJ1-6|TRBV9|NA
CASSGGIHSPLHF
TGTGCCAGCAGTGGGGGGATCCATTCACCCCTCCACTTT
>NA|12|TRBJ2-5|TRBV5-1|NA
CASAVFQETQYF
TGCGCCAGCGCGGTCTTCCAAGAGACCCAGTACTTC
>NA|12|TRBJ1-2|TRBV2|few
CASSVQNYGYTF
TGTGCCAGCAGTGTTCAGAACTATGGCTACACCTTC
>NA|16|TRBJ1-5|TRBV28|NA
CASSPPGLGGNQPQHF
TGTGCCAGCAGTCCCCCGGGGTTAGGAGGGAATCAGCCCCAGCATTTT
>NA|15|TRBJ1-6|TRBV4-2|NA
CASSHLSSYNSPLHF
TGTGCCAGCAGCCACCTGAGCTCCTATAATTCACCCCTCCACTTT
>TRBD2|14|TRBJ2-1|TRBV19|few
CASSRTSGPVEQFF
TGTGCCAGTAGCCGGACTAGCGGTCCCGTTGAGCAGTTCTTC
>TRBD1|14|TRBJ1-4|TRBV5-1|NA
CASSLQGFNEKLFF
TGCGCCAGCAGCTTACAGGGGTTTAATGAAAAACTGTTTTTT
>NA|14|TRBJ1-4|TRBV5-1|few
CASSLTGTNEKLFF
TGCGCCAGCAGCTTGACAGGGACTAATGAAAAACTGTTTTTT
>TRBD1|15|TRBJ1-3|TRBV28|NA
CASSSTGGSGNTIYF
TGTGCCAGCAGTTCGACAGGGGGCTCTGGAAACACCATATATTTT
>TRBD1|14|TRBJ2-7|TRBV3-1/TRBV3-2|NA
CASSHWDREYEQYF
TGTGCCAGCAGCCACTGGGACAGGGAGTACGAGCAGTACTTC
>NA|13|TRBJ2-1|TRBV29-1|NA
CSVAQLNFNEQFF
TGCAGCGTTGCACAGCTAAATTTCAATGAGCAGTTCTTC
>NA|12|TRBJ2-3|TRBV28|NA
CASSLQADTQYF
TGTGCCAGCAGTTTGCAGGCAGATACGCAGTATTTT
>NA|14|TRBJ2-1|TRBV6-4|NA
CASSEQGGVNEQFF
TGTGCCAGCAGTGAACAGGGAGGGGTAAATGAGCAGTTCTTC
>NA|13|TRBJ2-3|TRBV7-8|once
CASSQPGPDTQYF
TGTGCCAGCAGCCAGCCAGGGCCAGATACGCAGTATTTT
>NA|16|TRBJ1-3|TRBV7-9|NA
CASSLPRGSFGNTIYF
TGTGCCAGCAGCTTACCGAGGGGGTCATTTGGAAACACCATATATTTT
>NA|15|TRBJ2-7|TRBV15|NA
CATSRDRVGGLEQYF
TGTGCCACCAGCAGAGATCGAGTCGGGGGGCTGGAGCAGTACTTC
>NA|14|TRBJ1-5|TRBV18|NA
CASSPSTVNQPQHF
TGTGCCAGCTCACCAAGCACAGTGAATCAGCCCCAGCATTTT
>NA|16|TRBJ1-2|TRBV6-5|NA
CASSYSRHLLNYGYTF
TGTGCCAGCAGTTACTCCCGACACCTTCTTAACTATGGCTACACCTTC
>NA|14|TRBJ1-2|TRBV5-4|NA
CASSVVDSAAGYTF
TGTGCCAGCAGTGTGGTGGACAGCGCCGCGGGCTACACCTTC
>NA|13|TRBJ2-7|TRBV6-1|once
CASSEKTRFEQYF
TGTGCCAGCAGTGAAAAGACGAGGTTCGAGCAGTACTTC
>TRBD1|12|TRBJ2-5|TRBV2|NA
CATRQGEETQYF
TGTGCCACCCGACAGGGGGAAGAGACCCAGTACTTC
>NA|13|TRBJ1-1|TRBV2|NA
CASSPGLGTEAFF
TGTGCCAGCAGCCCAGGGTTGGGAACTGAAGCTTTCTTT
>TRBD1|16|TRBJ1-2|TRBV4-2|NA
CASSQALQGLGYGYTF
TGTGCCAGCAGCCAAGCTTTACAGGGGTTGGGCTATGGCTACACCTTC
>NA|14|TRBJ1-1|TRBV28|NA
CASSSGHMETEAFF
TGTGCCAGCAGTTCGGGACATATGGAGACTGAAGCTTTCTTT
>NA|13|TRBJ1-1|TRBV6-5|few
CASSPQMNTEAFF
TGTGCCAGCAGCCCACAAATGAACACTGAAGCTTTCTTT
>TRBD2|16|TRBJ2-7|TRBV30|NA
CAWSPSGAHPSYEQYF
TGTGCCTGGAGTCCAAGCGGGGCTCATCCCTCCTACGAGCAGTACTTC
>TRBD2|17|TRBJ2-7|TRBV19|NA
CASSIHSGLAVSYEQYF
TGTGCCAGTAGTATTCATAGCGGGCTAGCGGTCTCCTACGAGCAGTACTTC
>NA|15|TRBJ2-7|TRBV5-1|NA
CASSWGGVGSYEQYF
TGCGCCAGCAGCTGGGGGGGCGTCGGGAGTTACGAGCAGTACTTC